This TCR beta chain was profiled in a study of blood T cell repertoires in COVID-19. Study background: Italy, Spain and the United States were the sources of the convalescent and acute COVID-19 samples. Sources were T cells, B-cell-depleted T cells, or PBMCs; the material itself was cDNA or gDNA.

V lost 2 bases and J 1 base, leaving 13 bases between the germline ends. CDR3 length: 16 amino acids. CDR1 MNHNY and CDR2 SVGAGI come from the germline V gene (reference sequence). Authors' analysis steps: Amplifying reference gene primers gave estimates of nucleated cell counts. Sequencing used immunoSEQ multiplex PCR; TCRdb keeps in-frame clones, though not all of them. The V and J calls and clone size were taken over from that table, and D and trimming were inferred from the DNA. The table includes approximately 120,000 clones, around four fifths detected once. In this sample, this clone turned up once.

The chain uses TRBV6-6 and TRBJ2-3; possible D gene TRBD2, 6 bases. Sequenced input: peripheral blood. The clonotype comes from a man aged 60 to 69 with acute or convalescent COVID-19. The CDR3 DNA reads TGTGCCAGCAGTTACAGGGCGGGATCCGGCACAGATACGCAGTATTTT. As protein: CASSYRAGSGTDTQYF.